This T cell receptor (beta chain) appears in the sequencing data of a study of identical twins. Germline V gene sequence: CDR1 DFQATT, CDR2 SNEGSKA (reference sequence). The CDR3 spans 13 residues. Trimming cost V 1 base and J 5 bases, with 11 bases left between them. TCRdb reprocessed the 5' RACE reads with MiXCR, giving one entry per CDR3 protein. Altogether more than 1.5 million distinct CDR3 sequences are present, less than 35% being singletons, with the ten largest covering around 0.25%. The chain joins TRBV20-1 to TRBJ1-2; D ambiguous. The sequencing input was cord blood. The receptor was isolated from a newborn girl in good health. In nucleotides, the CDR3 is TGCAGTGCTAGAGCAGCCTCTTGGTATGGCTACACCTTC. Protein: CSARAASWYGYTF.